This is a list of T cell receptor beta chains from one sample in a study of blood T cell repertoires in COVID-19. Libraries were prepared by immunoSEQ multiplex PCR; TCRdb keeps only in-frame clonotypes and omits some of them. The repertoire has roughly 110,000 clones, about 85% of them found once; the top ten carry around 3.3%. Input material: peripheral blood. The receptor source for this set is a man between 35 and 55 years old with acute or convalescent COVID-19. CDR3s include the opening cysteine and the closing phenylalanine or tryptophan. The D gene is left open where the match is weak. Clone size is shown for a subset of rows, as once, few, many or a class of expanded clone.

abundance	v_gene	d_gene	j_gene	CDR3aa	CDR3nt
-	TRBV2	TRBD1	TRBJ1-1	CASRPGQARAEAFF	TGTGCCAGCAGGCCGGGACAGGCCCGGGCTGAAGCTTTCTTT
-	TRBV9	-	TRBJ2-3	CASSVELLVDTQYF	TGTGCCAGCAGCGTAGAGCTGCTCGTGGATACGCAGTATTTT
-	TRBV5-1	TRBD1	TRBJ2-1	CASSFYRQGDSEQFF	TGCGCCAGCAGCTTCTACCGACAGGGTGATAGTGAGCAGTTCTTC
once	TRBV5-1	TRBD1	TRBJ2-7	CASSKGQGNNYEQYF	TGCGCCAGCAGCAAAGGACAGGGCAATAACTACGAGCAGTACTTC
-	TRBV18	-	TRBJ2-7	CASSPVHHEQYF	TGTGCCAGCTCACCTGTTCATCACGAGCAGTACTTC
-	TRBV19	-	TRBJ1-2	CASARGGYDGYTF	TGTGCCAGTGCCAGGGGAGGGTATGATGGCTACACCTTC
-	TRBV11-2	TRBD2	TRBJ2-4	CASSRTSGNLLAKNIQYF	TGTGCCAGCAGCCGGACTAGCGGGAATCTACTAGCCAAAAACATTCAGTACTTC
-	TRBV6-5	TRBD1	TRBJ2-7	CASRKGQGSYEQYF	TGTGCCAGCAGGAAGGGACAGGGGTCCTACGAGCAGTACTTC
-	TRBV6-2/TRBV6-3	-	TRBJ1-5	CASSSLRGGSNQPQHF	TGTGCCAGCAGTTCCCTCCGGGGGGGCAGCAATCAGCCCCAGCATTTT
-	TRBV9	TRBD1	TRBJ1-1	CASSLGTGFLNTEAFF	TGTGCCAGCAGCCTCGGGACAGGGTTCCTGAACACTGAAGCTTTCTTT
-	TRBV7-3	TRBD1	TRBJ2-5	CASSPDRGPQETQYF	TGTGCCAGCAGCCCCGACAGGGGGCCACAAGAGACCCAGTACTTC
-	TRBV6-6	-	TRBJ1-3	CASSNTAAGNTIYF	TGTGCCAGCAGCAACACAGCCGCTGGAAACACCATATATTTT
-	TRBV4-2	TRBD2	TRBJ2-7	CASSRLGVAGAPGAYEQYF	TGTGCCAGCAGTCGGCTCGGGGTAGCGGGGGCCCCGGGTGCCTACGAGCAGTACTTC
-	TRBV4-1	-	TRBJ2-3	CASNPEGGGAADTQYF	TGCGCCAGCAACCCCGAAGGTGGGGGGGCCGCAGATACGCAGTATTTT
few	TRBV29-1	TRBD1	TRBJ2-7	CSVEVYRGSYEQYF	TGCAGCGTTGAAGTTTACAGGGGGTCCTACGAGCAGTACTTC
few	TRBV4-1	TRBD2	TRBJ2-4	CASSLTSGGTKNIQYF	TGCGCCAGCAGCCTAACTAGCGGGGGCACCAAAAACATTCAGTACTTC
-	TRBV2	-	TRBJ2-7	CASSERQLYEQYF	TGTGCCAGCAGTGAAAGACAACTCTACGAGCAGTACTTC
-	TRBV19	-	TRBJ2-7	CASSIQGPYEQYF	TGTGCCAGTAGTATCCAGGGTCCCTACGAGCAGTACTTC
-	TRBV29-1	-	TRBJ2-6	CSVERGSGANVLTF	TGCAGCGTTGAAAGGGGATCTGGGGCCAACGTCCTGACTTTC
few	TRBV7-9	TRBD1	TRBJ1-3	CASSTGQGYTIYF	TGTGCCAGCAGCACGGGACAGGGTTACACCATATATTTT
few	TRBV27	-	TRBJ2-7	CASRSEFPHYEQYF	TGTGCCAGCAGATCCGAGTTTCCCCACTACGAGCAGTACTTC
-	TRBV18	TRBD1	TRBJ1-3	CASSPGTAGNTIYF	TGTGCCAGCTCACCAGGGACAGCTGGAAACACCATATATTTT
few	TRBV5-8	-	TRBJ2-5	CASRQQETQYF	TGTGCCAGCAGACAGCAAGAGACCCAGTACTTC
-	TRBV19	-	TRBJ1-2	CASSDSSGLYGYTF	TGTGCCAGTAGTGACAGTTCGGGCCTCTATGGCTACACCTTC
-	TRBV24-1	TRBD2	TRBJ2-3	CATSLKRGDSTDTQYF	TGTGCCACCAGTCTAAAGCGGGGGGATAGCACAGATACGCAGTATTTT
-	TRBV5-6	-	TRBJ2-3	CASSQSGERSDTQYF	TGTGCCAGCAGCCAATCGGGGGAGCGATCAGATACGCAGTATTTT
once	TRBV25-1	-	TRBJ2-5	CASSDQDSQETQYF	TGTGCCAGCAGTGATCAGGACAGTCAAGAGACCCAGTACTTC
-	TRBV24-1	-	TRBJ2-3	CATSDSAGYTDTQYF	TGTGCCACCAGTGATTCGGCAGGCTACACAGATACGCAGTATTTT
-	TRBV5-8	-	TRBJ2-1	CASSPRQSSYNEQFF	TGTGCCAGCAGCCCGCGACAGAGCTCCTACAATGAGCAGTTCTTC
-	TRBV7-3	-	TRBJ2-3	CASSSMAGAPNTQYF	TGTGCCAGCAGTTCTATGGCGGGGGCACCAAATACGCAGTATTTT
once	TRBV18	TRBD1	TRBJ1-1	CASSLWTGENTEAFF	TGTGCCAGCTCATTGTGGACAGGGGAGAACACTGAAGCTTTCTTT